Listed below are T cell receptor beta chains from one sample, sequenced in a study of blood T cells in healthy people across ages. MiXCR, applied by TCRdb to the 5' RACE reads, yields one record per CDR3 protein. Here the sample spans some 750,000 distinct CDR3 sequences, about 20% being singletons. Material: blood. The receptors originated from a man between 65 and 85 years old in good health. The CDR3 runs from the conserved cysteine through the conserved F or W. A D gene is named only where the DNA matches it firmly. The listing skips clone size in some rows; elsewhere it reads once, few, many or a size class.

.	TRBV5-1	TRBJ2-7	.	CASSLFSQGSSYEQYF	TGCGCCAGCAGCTTGTTTTCACAGGGAAGTTCCTACGAGCAGTACTTC
.	TRBV7-3	TRBJ2-1	.	CASSLTGGATYNEQFF	TGTGCCAGCAGCTTAACGGGCGGGGCCACCTACAATGAGCAGTTCTTC
.	TRBV4-3	TRBJ1-2	.	CASSQDSGVSSGYTF	TGCGCCAGCAGCCAAGATTCCGGGGTATCGTCCGGCTACACCTTC
.	TRBV7-3	TRBJ1-1	.	CASSLTGNGAEAFF	TGTGCCAGCAGCTTAACCGGGAACGGCGCGGAAGCTTTCTTT
.	TRBV5-6	TRBJ1-2	.	CASSLGRNTYGYTF	TGTGCCAGCAGCTTGGGACGCAACACCTATGGCTACACCTTC
.	TRBV12-3/TRBV12-4	TRBJ1-1	.	CASSSGRIYEAFF	TGTGCCAGCAGTTCCGGACGGATCTATGAAGCTTTCTTT
.	TRBV20-1	TRBJ1-2	TRBD1	CSALLGDSYGYTF	TGCAGTGCTCTCCTTGGGGACAGCTATGGCTACACCTTC
few	TRBV18	TRBJ1-2	.	CASSPGEGYGYTF	TGTGCCAGCTCACCAGGAGAGGGCTATGGCTACACCTTC
few	TRBV3-1	TRBJ1-4	TRBD1	CASSPRTGNEKLFF	TGTGCCAGCAGCCCCCGGACAGGGAACGAAAAACTGTTTTTT
.	TRBV5-1	TRBJ2-1	TRBD2	CASSLGPGLAVNNEQFF	TGCGCCAGCAGCTTGGGACCGGGACTAGCGGTCAACAATGAGCAGTTCTTC
few	TRBV6-5	TRBJ1-2	.	CATSARGGNYGYTF	TGTGCCACCTCCGCCCGGGGAGGTAACTATGGCTACACCTTC
few	TRBV29-1	TRBJ2-5	.	CSVVGGSARPQETQYF	TGCAGCGTTGTAGGGGGAAGCGCTCGTCCGCAAGAGACCCAGTACTTC
.	TRBV30	TRBJ1-2	.	CAWSPGSQLSNYGYTF	TGTGCCTGGAGTCCGGGATCTCAACTTTCTAACTATGGCTACACCTTC
few	TRBV29-1	TRBJ2-5	TRBD1	CSVGTGGFETQYF	TGCAGCGTCGGGACAGGGGGATTCGAGACCCAGTACTTC